The source of this TCR beta chain is a study of blood T cell repertoires in COVID-19. Study information: COVID-19 samples from acute and convalescent phases originated in the United States, Italy and Spain. Sample material is recorded as cDNA or gDNA derived from T cells, B-cell-depleted T cells, or PBMCs.

This clone has only one observation. Source study methods: The assay estimated nucleated cells by amplifying reference gene primers. Assay used: immunoSEQ multiplex PCR; TCRdb lists only in-frame clones, some missing. V and J calls and clone size are copied from that table; D and trimming were computed from the DNA. The data contain 230,000 or so clones, 80% to 90% of them singletons. There are 11 residues in the CDR3. V was trimmed by 6 bases and J by 8 bases, leaving 10 bases between them. Per the germline V gene, CDR1 is MNHEY and CDR2 is SVGEGT. The sequence was obtained from a woman aged 40 to 55 who had recovered from COVID-19. The V call is TRBV6-2 or TRBV6-3, the J call TRBJ1-2; no definite D call. The sample was peripheral blood. CDR3 residues: CASSFELGYTF. For the CDR3, the DNA is TGTGCCAGCAGCTTCGAACTGGGCTACACCTTC.